These T cell receptor beta chains were read from a single sample in a study of T cell changes during pregnancy in multiple sclerosis. Profiled with immunoSEQ multiplex PCR; TCRdb holds only in-frame clones, not every one. The sample holds roughly 38,000 clones, roughly 87% seen once. Sequencing was performed on CD8+ T cells from peripheral blood mononuclear cells, taken in the first trimester of pregnancy. The receptors were sampled from a female donor with multiple sclerosis, enrolled in a pregnancy study. Each CDR3 is given with its conserved first and last residue. The order of the fields is V gene, J gene, D gene, clone size, CDR3 protein, CDR3 DNA. The D gene is left open where the match is weak. Size tells how often a clone was seen (once, few, many) or the class of an expanded clone, and some rows leave it out.

V: TRBV5-6; J: TRBJ2-7; D: .; size: .; CDR3: CASSWVSRDEQYF; DNA: TGTGCCAGCAGCTGGGTCTCCAGGGACGAGCAGTACTTC
V: TRBV6-5; J: TRBJ2-7; D: .; size: once; CDR3: CASSGSTIPYEQYF; DNA: TGTGCCAGCAGTGGGAGTACAATACCCTACGAGCAGTACTTC
V: TRBV6-5; J: TRBJ2-1; D: TRBD2; size: .; CDR3: CASSHGLAGDNEQFF; DNA: TGTGCCAGCAGCCACGGACTAGCGGGGGACAATGAGCAGTTCTTC
V: TRBV7-2; J: TRBJ1-3; D: .; size: .; CDR3: CASSRGQPNTIYF; DNA: TGTGCCAGCAGCCGGGGACAACCAAACACCATATATTTT
V: TRBV27; J: TRBJ2-7; D: .; size: .; CDR3: CASSLGRDYEQYF; DNA: TGTGCCAGCAGTTTGGGGAGAGACTACGAGCAGTACTTC
V: TRBV7-9; J: TRBJ1-1; D: .; size: .; CDR3: CASSLEAGEATEAFF; DNA: TGTGCCAGCAGCTTAGAGGCGGGGGAGGCGACTGAAGCTTTCTTT
V: TRBV6-1; J: TRBJ1-4; D: .; size: .; CDR3: CASSETTGLGEKLFF; DNA: TGTGCCAGCAGTGAAACCACAGGGTTGGGTGAAAAACTGTTTTTT
V: TRBV19; J: TRBJ2-7; D: TRBD1; size: .; CDR3: CASRSGTGAYEQYF; DNA: TGTGCCAGTAGATCCGGGACAGGGGCCTACGAGCAGTACTTC
V: TRBV9; J: TRBJ2-3; D: TRBD2; size: .; CDR3: CASQSGLAGATDTQYF; DNA: TGTGCCAGCCAATCGGGGCTAGCGGGGGCCACAGATACGCAGTATTTT
V: TRBV5-4; J: TRBJ1-1; D: TRBD1; size: once; CDR3: CASSLPDRGTEAFF; DNA: TGTGCCAGCAGCCTACCCGACAGGGGAACTGAAGCTTTCTTT
V: TRBV6-5; J: TRBJ1-2; D: TRBD1; size: .; CDR3: CASSYSSGTVYGYTF; DNA: TGTGCCAGCAGTTACTCGTCCGGGACAGTCTATGGCTACACCTTC
V: TRBV27; J: TRBJ2-3; D: TRBD2; size: .; CDR3: CASSLLTSGGTDTQYF; DNA: TGTGCCAGCAGTTTATTAACTAGCGGGGGCACAGATACGCAGTATTTT
V: TRBV9; J: TRBJ1-2; D: .; size: .; CDR3: CASSVVPGANYGYTF; DNA: TGTGCCAGCAGCGTAGTCCCGGGAGCTAACTATGGCTACACCTTC
V: TRBV10-3; J: TRBJ1-1; D: .; size: .; CDR3: CAISESIFRTDEAFF; DNA: TGTGCCATCAGTGAGTCGATATTTCGGACAGATGAAGCTTTCTTT
V: TRBV29-1; J: TRBJ2-3; D: .; size: .; CDR3: CSGRQASTDTQYF; DNA: TGCAGCGGACGACAGGCCAGCACAGATACGCAGTATTTT
V: TRBV9; J: TRBJ2-7; D: TRBD2; size: once; CDR3: CASSVAASGDYEQYF; DNA: TGTGCCAGCAGCGTAGCGGCTAGCGGGGACTACGAGCAGTACTTC
V: TRBV11-2; J: TRBJ2-7; D: TRBD1; size: .; CDR3: CASSLGTGFYEQYF; DNA: TGTGCCAGCAGCTTGGGGACAGGGTTCTACGAGCAGTACTTC
V: TRBV4-3; J: TRBJ1-6; D: .; size: .; CDR3: CASSPTRNYSPLHF; DNA: TGCGCCAGCAGCCCTACTAGGAATTATTCACCCCTCCACTTT
V: TRBV5-1; J: TRBJ1-1; D: .; size: .; CDR3: CASTPYQTEGTEAFF; DNA: TGCGCCAGCACCCCGTACCAGACCGAGGGCACTGAAGCTTTCTTT
V: TRBV5-1; J: TRBJ1-1; D: .; size: few; CDR3: CASSLGGNTEAFF; DNA: TGCGCCAGCAGCTTAGGGGGGAACACTGAAGCTTTCTTT
V: TRBV6-4; J: TRBJ2-6; D: TRBD1; size: few; CDR3: CASSDSGGDGANVLTF; DNA: TGTGCCAGCAGTGACTCAGGGGGCGACGGGGCCAACGTCCTGACTTTC
V: TRBV11-2; J: TRBJ1-2; D: .; size: .; CDR3: CASSPNLGTNYGYTF; DNA: TGTGCCAGCAGCCCTAACCTGGGGACAAACTATGGCTACACCTTC
V: TRBV27; J: TRBJ1-1; D: .; size: .; CDR3: CASSLSEGHSEAFF; DNA: TGTGCCAGCAGTTTATCGGAAGGACATTCTGAAGCTTTCTTT
V: TRBV7-2; J: TRBJ1-2; D: .; size: once; CDR3: CASSLMGGDGYTF; DNA: TGTGCCAGCAGCTTAATGGGAGGTGATGGCTACACCTTC
V: TRBV27; J: TRBJ2-7; D: TRBD1; size: .; CDR3: CASSPTGGEQYF; DNA: TGTGCCAGCAGTCCGACAGGGGGCGAGCAGTACTTC
V: TRBV6-5; J: TRBJ2-5; D: .; size: .; CDR3: CASSYGSQETQYF; DNA: TGTGCCAGCAGTTACGGCTCACAAGAGACCCAGTACTTC
V: TRBV2; J: TRBJ2-7; D: .; size: .; CDR3: CASRLVGASYEQYF; DNA: TGTGCCAGCAGGCTCGTCGGAGCATCCTACGAGCAGTACTTC
V: TRBV5-1; J: TRBJ1-1; D: TRBD1; size: .; CDR3: CASSLDDRGLPEAFF; DNA: TGCGCCAGCAGCTTGGATGACAGGGGGCTCCCTGAAGCTTTCTTT
V: TRBV5-1; J: TRBJ1-5; D: TRBD1; size: .; CDR3: CASSLRTGTNQPQHF; DNA: TGCGCCAGCAGCTTGCGGACAGGGACCAACCAGCCCCAGCATTTT
V: TRBV27; J: TRBJ2-7; D: TRBD1; size: .; CDR3: CASSSTGNEQYF; DNA: TGTGCCAGCAGCTCGACAGGGAACGAGCAGTACTTC
V: TRBV10-3; J: TRBJ1-5; D: TRBD1; size: few; CDR3: CAISEGTVQPQHF; DNA: TGTGCCATCAGTGAGGGGACAGTTCAGCCCCAGCATTTT
V: TRBV11-2; J: TRBJ1-2; D: .; size: .; CDR3: CASSNGDGIPPFGYTF; DNA: TGTGCCAGCAGCAACGGAGACGGGATTCCTCCTTTTGGCTACACCTTC
V: TRBV19; J: TRBJ1-1; D: .; size: medium-sized; CDR3: CASRLPGNTEAFF; DNA: TGTGCCAGTAGACTTCCAGGTAACACTGAAGCTTTCTTT
V: TRBV19; J: TRBJ2-1; D: .; size: .; CDR3: CASSGNYNEQFF; DNA: TGTGCCAGTAGCGGGAACTACAATGAGCAGTTCTTC
V: TRBV27; J: TRBJ1-1; D: .; size: .; CDR3: CASSFGGQPEAFF; DNA: TGTGCCAGCAGTTTCGGAGGACAGCCTGAAGCTTTCTTT
V: TRBV10-1; J: TRBJ2-5; D: .; size: .; CDR3: CASSDCRGKAQELETQYF; DNA: TGCGCCAGCAGTGATTGCAGGGGCAAGGCACAAGAGTTGGAGACCCAGTACTTC
V: TRBV7-8; J: TRBJ1-1; D: .; size: .; CDR3: CASSLEGWTLNTEAFF; DNA: TGTGCCAGCAGCTTAGAAGGGTGGACATTGAACACTGAAGCTTTCTTT
V: TRBV7-3; J: TRBJ2-1; D: TRBD2; size: .; CDR3: CASSLESSGGNEQFF; DNA: TGTGCCAGCAGCTTGGAGTCTAGCGGGGGCAATGAGCAGTTCTTC
V: TRBV9; J: TRBJ1-2; D: TRBD1; size: .; CDR3: CASSVARTGLSYDGYTF; DNA: TGTGCCAGCAGCGTAGCTCGGACAGGGCTGTCTTATGATGGCTACACCTTC
V: TRBV30; J: TRBJ1-2; D: .; size: .; CDR3: CAWSVTGKIYGYTF; DNA: TGTGCCTGGAGTGTAACAGGGAAAATCTATGGCTACACCTTC
V: TRBV6-1; J: TRBJ1-5; D: .; size: .; CDR3: CASSENRAANQPQHF; DNA: TGTGCCAGCAGTGAAAACAGGGCGGCAAATCAGCCCCAGCATTTT
V: TRBV6-5; J: TRBJ2-5; D: .; size: .; CDR3: CASRHYGWETQYF; DNA: TGTGCCAGCAGACACTACGGGTGGGAGACCCAGTACTTC